Listed here is a single TCR beta chain. The sample belongs to a study of blood T cell repertoires in COVID-19. Looking at the study overall: Material from acute and convalescent COVID-19 was sourced from the United States, Italy and Spain. In each case, the material was cDNA or gDNA derived from T cells, B-cell-depleted T cells, or PBMCs.

This CDR3 is 14 amino acids long. Trimming shortened V by 4 bases and J by 6 bases, and 17 bases separated the two germline ends. CDR1 is SGHDT and CDR2 is YYEEEE in the germline V gene. Profiled with immunoSEQ multiplex PCR; TCRdb holds only in-frame clones, not every one. The repertoire holds approximately 180,000 clones, approximately 85% seen once, with 3% to 4% in the top ten. This TCR came from a man aged 55 to 70 with acute or convalescent COVID-19. The specimen sequenced was peripheral blood. The chain couples TRBV5-6 to TRBJ2-7; weak D call: TRBD2 (7 bases). The CDR3 nucleotides read TGTGCCAGCAGCCCCTATGGGGGGGCTAGCGAGCAGTACTTC. Translating gives CASSPYGGASEQYF.